A single T cell receptor (beta chain) is shown here with its context. Its antigen is unknown. Base qualities are not at hand, and no much larger clone is one base apart. TCRbeta CDR3 regions were amplified from genomic DNA by means of the immunoSEQ Assay, a bias-controlled multiplex PCR. On the authors' methods: The number of nucleated cells in each sample was estimated from the amplification of reference gene primers within the assay. To quantify the absolute abundance of each unique TCRbeta CDR3 rearrangement, sequence reads were collapsed and filtered. Productive Simpson clonality was computed per sample as the square root of Simpson's diversity index over productive rearrangements. Sourced from immuneACCESS, this table was stored by TCRdb with only in-frame sequences that have V and J called. A share of the clones is absent; for the studies checked, an unresolved V gene accounts for under half, and the remainder has no known explanation. D and trimming come from the DNA, and the V and J calls and clone size come from that table. The sample table lists some 300,000 clones, 90% of them with a count of one. Of the sample, roughly 1% falls within the top ten clones.

This specimen belongs to a study of blood T cell repertoires in COVID-19 (dated by TCRdb to the early 2020s). About the investigation overall: Samples covering the acute and convalescent phases of COVID-19 were provided by collaborators in the United States, Italy and Spain. The material from the prospective study consisted of cDNA or gDNA derived from T cells, B-cell-depleted T cells, or PBMCs. The dataset comprised deeply sampled blood TCRbeta repertoires from subjects exposed to, actively infected with, or recovered from COVID-19. The repertoires were released in a freely available public database meant as a resource for research on the immune response to SARS-CoV-2. Samples came from the ongoing ImmuneRACE study (first 160 participants) plus 1,254 subjects from 6 global collaborators. Sample metadata almost always included a de-identified subject ID, COVID-19 status, age in years and sex. Where available, HLA class I and class II types were taken from metadata supplied by the sample provider and were not determined by assay-based typing.

At one collaborating source in Seattle, patients were enrolled during active infection and were followed longitudinally through the course of disease. Whole blood was collected in K2EDTA tubes by collaborating institutions according to the institutions' own protocols. Collaborator samples were shipped for TCRbeta analysis as frozen whole blood, isolated PBMCs, or DNA extracted from either sample type. After removal of 3 bases from V and 1 base from J, the junction retains 10 bases not matched to a gene. From cysteine to phenylalanine, the CDR3 is 17 amino acids long. Here the CDR3 DNA is all that survives: 51 bases in frame from base 1. The germline V gene (reference sequence) supplies CDR1 LGHDT and CDR2 YNNKEL. The paper as a whole reports these results and caveats: How much clinical and demographic metadata was included differed by source and by participant, and the metadata was provided uncurated.

Recombination joined TRBV3-1 (or the pseudogene TRBV3-2) with TRBJ2-7, with 9 bases matching TRBD2. The sequence came from a woman aged 40-49 years with COVID-19, enrolled during active disease. Sequenced input: peripheral blood. The CDR3 protein sequence reads: CASSQETGTSKSYEQYF. The DNA sequence is as follows: TGTGCCAGCAGCCAGGAAACCGGGACTAGCAAATCCTACGAGCAGTACTTC.